The clone carrying this T cell receptor beta chain was observed a few times. The antigen remains unidentified. Germline CDR1 reads SGHTA; CDR2 reads FQGNSA. Deletions cut 5 bases from V and 3 bases from J, with 8 bases between. This CDR3 has 13 residues. Investigators amplified TCR beta CDR3 regions from RNA transcripts. RT-PCR in the first round used HTBI primers; a second-round multiplex PCR followed. TCRdb reprocessed the multiplex PCR reads with MiXCR, giving one entry per CDR3 protein. Of 350,000 to 450,000 distinct CDR3 sequences in the sample, 15% to 20% were seen once. Other autoimmune disease, uncontrolled infection, pregnancy and lactation led to exclusion. A volume of approximately 10 ml of fresh peripheral blood supplied the PBMCs. This record belongs to a study of Graves' ophthalmopathy and Graves' hyperthyroidism. The study, taken as a whole, reports: Using a 13-signature model, the authors split ophthalmopathy from stable hyperthyroidism, with 85% to 90% sensitivity and approximately 80% specificity. Ophthalmopathy progression predictions by the model showed 72.22% specificity and approximately 71% sensitivity.

The sequence was obtained from a woman younger than 30 with Graves' ophthalmopathy. The material sequenced was peripheral blood. The chain has TRBV7-2 and TRBJ1-5, with unresolved D. CDR3 sequence: CASSPNTNQPQHF. The CDR3 nucleotides are TGTGCCAGCAGCCCCAACACCAATCAGCCCCAGCATTTT.